This T cell receptor (beta chain) stems from a study of CD8 T cells in Susac syndrome. Findings and limits, study-wide: As the study acknowledged, the number of individuals in its TCR sequencing and HLA analysis was relatively small. Clonal expansion was absent from the CD4+ T cell repertoires in Susac syndrome.

Concerning this clonotype: Antigen unknown.

TCR beta sequencing was performed on blood CD8+ and CD4+ T cells. Random hexamers served to reverse transcribe about 0.45 to 1 ug RNA. TCRdb passed the immunoSEQ multiplex PCR reads through MiXCR, listing each CDR3 protein once. The sample gives 77,000 or so distinct CDR3 sequences, around 93% of which show up once; roughly 0.56% is in the top ten. CDR3 length equals 14 residues. Trimming cost V 8 bases and J 2 bases; bases outside gene matches: 8. Germline loops: CDR1 SGHVS, CDR2 FQNEAQ. The sequencing input was CD4+ T cells from PBMCs. The chain has TRBV7-8 and TRBJ1-1, with 7 bases lining up with TRBD1. The receptor's source is a human donor with Susac syndrome. The CDR3 region is CASGGGKTNTEAFF. In DNA form, the CDR3 reads TGTGCCAGCGGAGGGGGCAAAACCAACACTGAAGCTTTCTTT.